This T cell receptor beta chain comes out of a study of blood T cell repertoires in COVID-19. This clone was seen just once. The assay was immunoSEQ multiplex PCR, and TCRdb's table has in-frame clones only and misses some. The sample shows approximately 440,000 clones, 90% of them seen only once. The germline V gene encodes CDR1 SGHTA and CDR2 FQGNSA. This CDR3 has 14 amino acids. Germline trimming cut 5 bases from V and 9 bases from J; bases unmatched to any gene: 3. This sequence joins TRBV7-2 and TRBJ2-1; 14 nucleotides line up with TRBD2. The source material was PBMCs or T cells enriched from blood (not recorded which). The sequence came from a man younger than 30 who had recovered from COVID-19. CDR3 sequence reads: CASSPGLAGVEQFF. In nucleotides, the CDR3 is TGTGCCAGCAGCCCGGGACTAGCGGGAGTTGAGCAGTTCTTC. The full variable domain, in which reference TRBV7-2 and TRBJ2-1 provide the parts outside the CDR3, is GAGVSQSPSNKVTEKGKDVELRCDPISGHTALYWYRQSLGQGLEFLIYFQGNSAPDKSGLPSDRFSAERTGGSVSTLTIQRTQQEDSAVYLCASSPGLAGVEQFFGPGTRLTVL.